This T cell receptor beta chain emerged from a study of shared clonotypes between healthy human individuals. This clone was counted only a few times. The antigen is undetermined. Germline V CDR1 and CDR2: MNHEY, SVGAGI. The CDR3 runs 13 residues. The ends were cut back, 4 bases at V and 1 base at J, with 6 bases in the middle. Findings and limits, study-wide: What naive subsets generally showed was a larger estimated richness than memory subsets showed.

The assay was carried out at the deep level. Assay used: immunoSEQ multiplex PCR; TCRdb lists only in-frame clones, some missing. The sample records about 990,000 clones, approximately 80% being singletons. The source is a young man in good health. Some clones in this sample may be carry-over from other donors' samples. This chain connects TRBV6-5 to TRBJ2-3, with D possibly matching TRBD2 (5 bases). The specimen sequenced was memory CD4+ T cells from PBMCs. Indicated subset: CD45RA-negative fraction. CDR3 sequence: CASSSRGTDTQYF. CDR3 nucleotide sequence: TGTGCCAGCAGTTCGAGGGGCACAGATACGCAGTATTTT.